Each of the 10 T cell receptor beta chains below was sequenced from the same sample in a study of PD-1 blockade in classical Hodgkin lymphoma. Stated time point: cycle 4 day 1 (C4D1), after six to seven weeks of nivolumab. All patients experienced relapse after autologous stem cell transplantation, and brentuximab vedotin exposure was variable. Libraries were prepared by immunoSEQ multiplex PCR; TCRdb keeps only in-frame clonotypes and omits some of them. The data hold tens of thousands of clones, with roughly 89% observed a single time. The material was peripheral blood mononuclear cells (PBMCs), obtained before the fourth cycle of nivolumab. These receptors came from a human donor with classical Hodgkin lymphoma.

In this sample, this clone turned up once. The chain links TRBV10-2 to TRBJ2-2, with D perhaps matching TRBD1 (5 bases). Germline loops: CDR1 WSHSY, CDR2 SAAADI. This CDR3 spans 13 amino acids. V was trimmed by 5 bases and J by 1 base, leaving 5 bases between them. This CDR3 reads CASSTGNTGELFF. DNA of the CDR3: TGCGCCAGCAGTACAGGGAACACCGGGGAGCTGTTTTTT.

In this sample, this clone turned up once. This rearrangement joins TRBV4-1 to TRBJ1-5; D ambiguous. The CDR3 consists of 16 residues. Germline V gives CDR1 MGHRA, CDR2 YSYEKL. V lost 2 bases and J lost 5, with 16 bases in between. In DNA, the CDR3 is TGCGCCAGCAGCCAAAGGCCCCCGTCCGGGCATCAGCCCCAGCATTTT. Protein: CASSQRPPSGHQPQHF.

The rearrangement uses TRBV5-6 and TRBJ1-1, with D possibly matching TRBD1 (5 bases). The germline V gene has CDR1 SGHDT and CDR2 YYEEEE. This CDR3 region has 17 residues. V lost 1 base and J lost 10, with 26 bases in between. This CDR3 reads CASSLISAGWTPNRAFF. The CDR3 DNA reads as TGTGCCAGCAGCTTGATTTCCGCGGGGTGGACACCCAACAGAGCTTTCTTT.

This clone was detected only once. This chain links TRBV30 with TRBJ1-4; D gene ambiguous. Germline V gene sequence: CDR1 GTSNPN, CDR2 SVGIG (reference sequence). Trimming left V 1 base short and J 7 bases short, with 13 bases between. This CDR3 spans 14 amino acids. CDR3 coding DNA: TGTGCCTGGAGTGGTTCCCCCCCGGGTGAAAAACTGTTTTTT. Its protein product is CAWSGSPPGEKLFF.

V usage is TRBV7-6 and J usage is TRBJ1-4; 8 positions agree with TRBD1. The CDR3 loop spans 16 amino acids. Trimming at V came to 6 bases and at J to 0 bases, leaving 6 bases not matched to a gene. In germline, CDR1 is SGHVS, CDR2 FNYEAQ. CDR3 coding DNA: TGTGCCAGCAGAGCAACAGGGGGTACAACTAATGAAAAACTGTTTTTT. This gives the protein CASRATGGTTNEKLFF.

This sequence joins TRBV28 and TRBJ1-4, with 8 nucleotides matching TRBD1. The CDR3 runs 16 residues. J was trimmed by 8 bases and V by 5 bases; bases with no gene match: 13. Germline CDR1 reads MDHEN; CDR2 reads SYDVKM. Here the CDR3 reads CASSGFLTGEGEKLFF. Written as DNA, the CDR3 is TGTGCCAGCAGTGGATTCCTGACAGGGGAAGGGGAAAAACTGTTTTTT.

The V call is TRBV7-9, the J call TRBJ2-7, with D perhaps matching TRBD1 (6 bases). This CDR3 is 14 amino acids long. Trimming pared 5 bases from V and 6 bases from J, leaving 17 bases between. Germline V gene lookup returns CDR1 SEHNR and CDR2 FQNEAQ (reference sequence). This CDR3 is CASSLSGGTPEQYF. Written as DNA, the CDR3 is TGTGCCAGCAGCCTGTCGGGTGGGACACCCGAGCAGTACTTC.

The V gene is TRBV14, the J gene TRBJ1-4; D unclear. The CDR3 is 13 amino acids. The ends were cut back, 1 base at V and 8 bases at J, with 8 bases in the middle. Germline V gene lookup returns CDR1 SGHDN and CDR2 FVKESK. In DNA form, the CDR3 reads TGTGCCAGCAGCCAAGCCAGTGGCGAAAAACTGTTTTTT. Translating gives CASSQASGEKLFF.

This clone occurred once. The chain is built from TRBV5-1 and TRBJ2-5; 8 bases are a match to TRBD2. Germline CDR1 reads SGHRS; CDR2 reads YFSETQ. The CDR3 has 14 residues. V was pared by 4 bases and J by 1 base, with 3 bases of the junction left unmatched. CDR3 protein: CASSLSGGQETQYF. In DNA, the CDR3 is TGCGCCAGCAGCCTCAGCGGGGGCCAAGAGACCCAGTACTTC.

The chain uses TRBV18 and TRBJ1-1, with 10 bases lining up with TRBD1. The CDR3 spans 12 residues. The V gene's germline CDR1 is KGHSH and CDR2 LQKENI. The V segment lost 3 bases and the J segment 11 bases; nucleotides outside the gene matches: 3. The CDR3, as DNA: TGTGCCAGCTCACCTAAGGGACAGGGGGCTTTCTTT. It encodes CASSPKGQGAFF.